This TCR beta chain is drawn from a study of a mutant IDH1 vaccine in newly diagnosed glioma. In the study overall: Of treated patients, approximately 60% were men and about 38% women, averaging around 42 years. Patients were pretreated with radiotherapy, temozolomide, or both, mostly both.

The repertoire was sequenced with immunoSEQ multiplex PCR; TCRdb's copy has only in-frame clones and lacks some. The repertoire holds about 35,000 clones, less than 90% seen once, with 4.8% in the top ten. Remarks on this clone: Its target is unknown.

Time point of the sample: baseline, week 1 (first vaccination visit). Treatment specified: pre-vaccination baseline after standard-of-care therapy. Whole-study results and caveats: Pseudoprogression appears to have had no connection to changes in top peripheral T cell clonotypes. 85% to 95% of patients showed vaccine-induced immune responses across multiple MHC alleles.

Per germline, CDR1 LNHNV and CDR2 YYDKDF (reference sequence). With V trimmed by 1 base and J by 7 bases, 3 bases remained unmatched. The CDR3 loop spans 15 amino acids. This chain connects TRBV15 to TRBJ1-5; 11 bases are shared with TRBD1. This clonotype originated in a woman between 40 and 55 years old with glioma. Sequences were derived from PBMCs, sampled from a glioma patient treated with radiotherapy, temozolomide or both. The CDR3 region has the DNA TGTGCCACCAGCAGAGGGACAGGGGGCGAGCAGCCCCAGCATTTT. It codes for CATSRGTGGEQPQHF.